One and the same sample provided the 26 T cell receptor beta chains below, sequenced in a study of CD8 T cells in Susac syndrome. An amount of RNA that ranged from roughly 0.45 to 1 ug was reverse transcribed with random hexamers. A single record per CDR3 protein comes from TCRdb applying MiXCR to the immunoSEQ multiplex PCR reads. The data contain 150,000 to 190,000 distinct CDR3 sequences, roughly 95% of them singletons. The sample was CD4+ T cells from PBMCs. The receptors stem from a human donor with Susac syndrome.

The chain recombines TRBV7-9 with TRBJ1-2; 7 bases agree with TRBD1. The length of the CDR3 is 13 residues. CDR1 is SEHNR, CDR2 FQNEAQ, per germline (reference sequence). J gave up 4 bases and V 5 bases, and 4 bases lay outside the gene matches. CDR3 sequence (DNA): TGTGCCAGCAGCCCGACAGGGATCTATGGCTACACCTTC. Translating it yields CASSPTGIYGYTF.

This clonotype has a handful of counts. The chain uses TRBV19 and TRBJ1-3; no clear D gene. Trimming cost V 4 bases and J 7 bases, with 5 bases left between them. Germline V gene sequence: CDR1 LNHDA, CDR2 SQIVND (reference sequence). This CDR3 region has 11 residues. CDR3 residues: CASSTGNTIYF. The CDR3 DNA sequence: TGTGCCAGTAGTACGGGGAACACCATATATTTT.

J is TRBJ1-2 and V is TRBV14; D might be TRBD1 (6 bases). The V gene lost 6 bases and the J gene lost 6 bases, with 17 bases spanning the gap. CDR1 is SGHDN, CDR2 FVKESK, per germline. The CDR3 has 14 residues. In DNA form, the CDR3 reads TGTGCCAGCAGGGCCCTGGGGGCTTCGGATGGCTACACCTTC. As protein: CASRALGASDGYTF. The full variable domain, completed using reference TRBV14 and TRBJ1-2, is EAGVTQFPSHSVIEKGQTVTLRCDPISGHDNLYWYRRVMGKEIKFLLHFVKESKQDESGMPNNRFLAERTGGTYSTLKVQPAELEDSGVYFCASRALGASDGYTFGSGTRLTVV.

The V and J genes are TRBV20-1 and TRBJ1-5; weak D call: TRBD1 (5 bases). CDR3 length equals 14 residues. Germline V CDR1 and CDR2: DFQATT, SNEGSKA (reference sequence). Trimming pared 6 bases from V and 2 bases from J, leaving 14 bases between. The CDR3: CSAQEGPGNQPQHF. CDR3 nucleotides: TGCAGTGCCCAAGAGGGGCCCGGCAATCAGCCCCAGCATTTT.

This chain connects TRBV20-1 to TRBJ2-5, with 14 bases matching TRBD2. Germline values: CDR1 DFQATT, CDR2 SNEGSKA (reference sequence). J gave up 1 base and V 3 bases, and 4 bases lay outside the gene matches. The CDR3 contains 16 residues. The CDR3 DNA sequence: TGCAGTGCTAGTAGGACTAGCGGGGGGCCCCAAGAGACCCAGTACTTC. Residues: CSASRTSGGPQETQYF.

This sequence joins TRBV29-1 and TRBJ1-1; D is unclear. The V end lost 7 bases, the J end lost 1 base, and 13 bases lay between the germline ends. Germline V lookup: CDR1 SQVTM, CDR2 ANQGSEA. The CDR3 has 13 amino acids. The CDR3 here is CSGSEVGNTEAFF. In nucleotides, the CDR3 is TGCAGCGGTTCGGAGGTCGGGAACACTGAAGCTTTCTTT.

The rearrangement uses TRBV20-1 and TRBJ2-7; D is undetermined. Between the trimmed V and J ends, which lost 0 bases and 3 bases, there was a span of 9 bases. The CDR3 is 13 residues long. CDR1 is DFQATT and CDR2 is SNEGSKA in the germline V gene (reference sequence). CDR3: CSARDAASYEQYF. The DNA of the CDR3 is TGCAGTGCTAGAGATGCGGCAAGCTACGAGCAGTACTTC.

The gene calls are TRBV3-1 and TRBJ1-5; 10 nucleotides agree with TRBD1. The J segment lost 7 bases and the V segment lost 3 bases, leaving 3 bases of the junction unmatched. The CDR3 consists of 14 residues. The germline V gene encodes CDR1 LGHDT and CDR2 YNNKEL (reference sequence). The CDR3 DNA sequence: TGTGCCAGCAGCCAGAGACAGGGGGCGCAGCCCCAGCATTTT. As protein: CASSQRQGAQPQHF.

The chain has TRBV5-6 and TRBJ2-1; D perhaps matches TRBD2 (6 bases). Germline V gene sequence: CDR1 SGHDT, CDR2 YYEEEE. The CDR3 is 16 residues long. V lost 4 bases to trimming and J lost 2 bases, with 16 bases between them. The CDR3 coding sequence is TGTGCCAGCAGCCCGCTGGGGCGGGGTACCTACAATGAGCAGTTCTTC. As protein: CASSPLGRGTYNEQFF.

This clonotype was recorded once. CDR3 DNA sequence: TGTGCCAGCAGCTCACCCTTTTTCCTCTACGAGCAGTACTTC. Its translation: CASSSPFFLYEQYF. This chain connects TRBV11-2 to TRBJ2-7; D gene uncertain. V was cut by 4 bases and J by 3 bases, with 13 bases left in between. Germline V gene data show CDR1 as SGHAT and CDR2 as FQNNGV. This CDR3 region has 14 residues.

CDR3 protein: CASSGWAGETQYF. CDR3 nucleotides: TGTGCCAGCAGTGGCTGGGCAGGAGAGACCCAGTACTTC. The chain joins TRBV6-6 to TRBJ2-5; no firm D call. CDR1 is MNHNY and CDR2 is SVGAGI in the germline V gene (reference sequence). The CDR3 extends over 13 amino acids. With 5 bases removed from V and 4 bases from J, the gap between germline ends came to 11 bases.

The chain employs TRBV2 and TRBJ2-5, with 8 bases lining up with TRBD1. In germline, CDR1 is SNHLY, CDR2 FYNNEI. The CDR3 runs 15 residues. V was pared by 0 bases and J by 4 bases, with 4 bases of the junction left unmatched. The CDR3 region is CASSEAGQGAETQYF. The CDR3 DNA is TGTGCCAGCAGTGAAGCCGGACAGGGCGCAGAGACCCAGTACTTC.

CDR3 residues: CSATGGGEKLFF. The CDR3 coding sequence is TGCAGTGCGACAGGGGGAGGCGAAAAACTGTTTTTT. The chain employs TRBV20-1 and TRBJ1-4; TRBD1 matches 9 bases. This CDR3 comprises 12 residues. The J segment lost 8 bases and the V segment lost 6 bases, leaving 4 bases of the junction unmatched. The germline CDR1 and CDR2 sequences are DFQATT and SNEGSKA (reference sequence).

The rearrangement uses TRBV11-2 and TRBJ2-7; 8 bases match TRBD1. The CDR3 has 15 amino acids. The germline gives CDR1 SGHAT, CDR2 FQNNGV. The V segment lost 5 bases and the J segment 3 bases; nucleotides outside the gene matches: 9. CDR3 bases: TGTGCCAGCAGCGGAACCGGGACAGGCATCTACGAGCAGTACTTC. Its translation: CASSGTGTGIYEQYF.

In its sample, this clonotype was seen once. The gene calls are TRBV7-9 and TRBJ2-5, with TRBD1 as a possible D gene (5 bases). Germline lookup yields CDR1 SEHNR and CDR2 FQNEAQ (reference sequence). This CDR3 is built from 15 residues. V was shortened by 5 bases and J by 4 bases, with 17 bases between the two germline ends. The CDR3 DNA sequence: TGTGCCAGCAGCCTCGTGAGGAGTGGGGCAGAGACCCAGTACTTC. Its protein product is CASSLVRSGAETQYF.

The genes are TRBV29-1 and TRBJ1-6; tentative D call: TRBD1 (5 bases). Germline assignment: CDR1 SQVTM and CDR2 ANQGSEA. The CDR3 is 13 amino acids. V shed 6 bases and J shed 8 bases, with 14 bases lying between them. CDR3 protein: CSVGVSEDSPLHF. The CDR3, as DNA: TGCAGCGTGGGGGTTTCTGAGGATTCACCCCTCCACTTT.

The V gene is TRBV12-3 or TRBV12-4, the J gene TRBJ2-7; D not certain. The CDR3 extends over 16 amino acids. Trimming took off 3 bases at V and 4 bases at J, with 19 bases between the two ends. The CDR3 reads CASSFTPSAPRYEQYF. The DNA of the CDR3 is TGTGCCAGCAGTTTTACGCCGTCGGCTCCCCGGTACGAGCAGTACTTC.

This clonotype is a singleton in its sample. The chain employs TRBV20-1 and TRBJ1-6; D is undetermined. Germline V gene lookup returns CDR1 DFQATT and CDR2 SNEGSKA (reference sequence). Trimming pared 0 bases from V and 9 bases from J, leaving 6 bases between. The CDR3 is 12 amino acids. The CDR3 region is CSARDRVSPLHF. In nucleotides, the CDR3 is TGCAGTGCTAGAGATCGGGTTTCACCCCTCCACTTT.

The CDR3 loop reads CSAREGPGPLHF. The CDR3, as DNA: TGCAGTGCTAGAGAGGGCCCGGGACCCCTCCACTTT. This chain uses TRBV20-1 with TRBJ1-6; D is undetermined. The germline V gene encodes CDR1 DFQATT and CDR2 SNEGSKA (reference sequence). The CDR3 runs to 12 residues. Trimming stripped 0 bases from V and 12 bases from J, with 9 bases between.

The rearrangement joins TRBV29-1 to TRBJ2-3, with 11 bases identical to TRBD1. V lost 4 bases and J lost 4; bases outside the gene matches: 1. CDR3 size: 13 residues. Germline values: CDR1 SQVTM, CDR2 ANQGSEA. Written as DNA, the CDR3 is TGCAGCGTTGGGACAGGGGGCTCAGATACGCAGTATTTT. Its translation: CSVGTGGSDTQYF.

The CDR3 region has the DNA TGTGCCAGCAGCCCCCAGGGGGCCATTGCCTACGAGCAGTACTTC. Its protein is CASSPQGAIAYEQYF. The chain carries TRBV7-2 and TRBJ2-7; 8 bases are a match to TRBD1. The length of the CDR3 is 15 residues. Looked up from germline, CDR1 is SGHTA and CDR2 is FQGNSA. V shed 5 bases, J shed 2 bases, and the junction held 8 bases outside the gene matches. The whole variable domain, filled in from reference TRBV7-2 and TRBJ2-7, reads GAGVSQSPSNKVTEKGKDVELRCDPISGHTALYWYRQSLGQGLEFLIYFQGNSAPDKSGLPSDRFSAERTGGSVSTLTIQRTQQEDSAVYLCASSPQGAIAYEQYFGPGTRLTVT.

This chain links TRBV25-1 with TRBJ2-7; 7 nucleotides match TRBD1. CDR1 and CDR2 from the germline V gene are MGHDK and SYGVNS. The CDR3 consists of 17 residues. V lost 7 bases, J lost 0 bases, and 15 bases stayed unmatched. CDR3 sequence reads: CASKGSLGQDNSYEQYF. CDR3 DNA: TGTGCCAGCAAGGGCAGCCTTGGACAGGATAACTCCTACGAGCAGTACTTC.

J is TRBJ2-3 and V is TRBV7-2, with D perhaps TRBD1 (6 bases). This CDR3 has 15 amino acids. Trimming removed 1 base from V and 5 bases from J, with 13 bases in between. Germline V CDR1 and CDR2: SGHTA, FQGNSA. The CDR3 protein is CASSLGTGSVDTQYF. The CDR3 bases are TGTGCCAGCAGCTTAGGAACAGGGTCCGTAGATACGCAGTATTTT.

The chain has TRBV23-1 and TRBJ1-6; tentative D call: TRBD1 (6 bases). TRBV23-1 is identified as an open reading frame with a role that is uncertain. The CDR3 covers 14 residues. Deletions cut 6 bases from V and 11 bases from J, with 17 bases between. This CDR3 reads CASRQGRGVPPLHF. CDR3 nucleotides: TGCGCCAGCAGACAGGGACGAGGAGTTCCACCCCTCCACTTT.

The chain couples TRBV20-1 to TRBJ2-5; TRBD1 agrees at 10 bases. With 6 bases clipped from V and 4 bases from J, the junction kept 5 bases outside the gene matches. The CDR3 length is 13 residues. Germline-derived CDR1 and CDR2 are DFQATT and SNEGSKA (reference sequence). The CDR3 DNA reads TGCAGTGCCAAGGGACAGGGGATAGAGACCCAGTACTTC. Its translation: CSAKGQGIETQYF.

A single count supports this clonotype. The chain has TRBV7-8 and TRBJ1-1; the D gene is possibly TRBD1 (6 bases). This CDR3 contains 15 residues. Per the germline V gene, CDR1 is SGHVS and CDR2 is FQNEAQ. V was trimmed by 5 bases and J by 0 bases, leaving 13 bases between them. As DNA, the CDR3 is TGTGCCAGCAGCCACAGGGCAGGGTTGAACACTGAAGCTTTCTTT. This encodes CASSHRAGLNTEAFF. Combining the CDR3 with reference TRBV7-8 and TRBJ1-1 gives the whole variable domain GAGVSQSPRYKVAKRGQDVALRCDPISGHVSLFWYQQALGQGPEFLTYFQNEAQLDKSGLPSDRFFAERPEGSVSTLKIQRTQQEDSAVYLCASSHRAGLNTEAFFGQGTRLTVV.